This T cell receptor beta chain emerged from a study of metastatic and nonmetastatic thyroid tumors. Overall study context: Across peripheral blood and tumor or nodule tissue samples taken from malignant and benign thyroid patients, the repertoires were compared with one another.

This clone was picked up one time. Its antigen is unidentified. The junction departs from the called germline gene at one end, perhaps through a read error. Germline CDR1 is LGHNA and CDR2 is YSLEER. The CDR3 covers 15 residues. All patients were treatment-naive before thyroid surgery. Regarding the study as a whole: Across blood and tumor, TCR beta diversity in malignant thyroid tumors was reportedly significantly higher than in benign nodules.

As processed by the authors: The distant-metastasis classifier for papillary thyroid cancer was built from CDR3 differences across clinicopathological groups. TCRdb reanalyzed the PCR reads via MiXCR. V and J calls and clone size were set by TCRdb, not the authors. The data contain tens of thousands of clones, around 20% of them seen just once; the ten biggest clones take up 4% to 5%. The sample consisted of blood. This rearrangement joins TRBV4-3 to TRBJ2-1; D remains unclear. The source of this sequence is a female donor with papillary thyroid cancer or a benign thyroid nodule (not recorded which). Some clones in this sample may be carry-over from other donors' samples. This CDR3 is CASSQEALGMSEQFF. CDR3 in DNA: TGCGCCAGCAGCCAAGAGGCCCTAGGGATGAGTGAGCAATTCTTC.